Described below is a single T cell receptor (beta chain) sequence and its context. No antigen is known for it. Base qualities are missing; no much larger clone stands one base away. Library prep was done by the immunoSEQ multiplex PCR assay. As stored in TCRdb, this immuneACCESS dataset retains in-frame rearrangements with V and J assigned. A fraction of the clones does not appear; measured against another copy, unresolved V genes explain less than half of the discrepancy, and the remainder lacks a known reason. The sample table shows tens of thousands of clones, and around 93% are seen once. The ten largest clones add up to 0.7% to 0.85% of the sample. The data were obtained in a study of T cell repertoires and Cas9 in healthy adults (dated by TCRdb to 2016 to 2019). Background on the whole study: Multi-effector potency, cytotoxicity and lineage determination within the CD4 and CD8 compartments were characterized for SpCas9-reactive T cells. This study looked at whether people already carry T cell immunity to the Streptococcus pyogenes Cas9 nuclease (SpCas9), the enzyme used in CRISPR gene editing. Overall results and qualifications from the work: In vitro, the proliferation and function of SpCas9-reactive effector T cells were reported to be mitigated by SpCas9-reactive regulatory T cells.

The CDR3 holds 15 amino acids from the cysteine to the phenylalanine. Here the CDR3 DNA is all that survives: 45 bases in frame from base 1. CDR1 and CDR2, per the germline V gene, are SGDLS and YYNGEE. Ends trimmed: V by 6 bases, J by 6 bases; bases unmatched to a gene: 8. Donors were healthy humans. This TCR came from a human donor in good health. The specimen sequenced was CD4+ effector T cells (CD127+, CD25-, CD137-, CD154-) from PBMCs; culture status not recorded. In this chain, TRBV9 is recombined with TRBJ1-6; the central 8 bases match TRBD1. The CDR3 region: CASTNGDRSNSPLHF. In nucleotide form, the sequence is TGTGCCAGCACCAACGGGGACAGGAGTAATTCACCCCTCCACTTT.